These 10 T cell receptor beta chains were sequenced from one sample in a study of identical twins. TCRdb processed the 5' RACE reads anew with MiXCR; each CDR3 protein has one entry. This sample yields around 480,000 distinct CDR3 sequences, of which roughly an eighth are seen a single time; around 0.98% belongs to the top ten. This same sample was also part of a study on yellow fever vaccine responses in identical twins.

The sequenced material came from CD4+ T cells sorted from blood. The receptor source for this set is a woman aged 18-29 years in good health.

The chain uses TRBV18 and TRBJ2-3; D gene ambiguous. The germline V gene has CDR1 KGHSH and CDR2 LQKENI. The CDR3 is made up of 15 amino acids. Trimming pared 2 bases from V and 0 bases from J, leaving 9 bases between. The CDR3 DNA reads as TGTGCCAGCTCACCATTTAGCCTCAGCACAGATACGCAGTATTTT. Its protein is CASSPFSLSTDTQYF. Supplemented by reference TRBV18 and TRBJ2-3, the full variable domain reads NAGVMQNPRHLVRRRGQEARLRCSPMKGHSHVYWYRQLPEEGLKFMVYLQKENIIDESGMPKERFSAEFPKEGPSILRIQQVVRGDSAAYFCASSPFSLSTDTQYFGPGTRLTVL.

This clonotype was seen only a few times. DNA for the CDR3: TGTGCCAGCAGTTATATCAGGGGAGGAGAGACCCAGTACTTC. Residues: CASSYIRGGETQYF. The gene calls are TRBV5-6 and TRBJ2-5, with D perhaps matching TRBD1 or TRBD2 (6 bases each). The length of the CDR3 is 14 residues. Trimming removed 5 bases at V and 4 bases at J, with 15 bases between. CDR1 and CDR2 (germline): SGHDT, YYEEEE.

This clonotype was recorded a few times. This chain connects TRBV20-1 to TRBJ1-5; D is perhaps TRBD1 (5 bases). The CDR3 is made up of 13 amino acids. V was clipped by 6 bases and J by 3 bases, with 12 bases between them. Germline loops: CDR1 DFQATT, CDR2 SNEGSKA (reference sequence). CDR3 loop: CSAPGRFNQPQHF. The CDR3 nucleotides are TGCAGTGCCCCGGGACGGTTCAATCAGCCCCAGCATTTT.

The chain recombines TRBV12-3 or TRBV12-4 with TRBJ2-1; 7 bases fit TRBD1. The junction had 11 bases not matched to a gene; V was cut back by 3 bases and J by 6 bases. The CDR3 is made up of 16 amino acids. The chain's CDR3 is CASSFSTGKGGNEQFF. CDR3 in DNA: TGTGCCAGCAGTTTTTCGACAGGGAAAGGGGGCAATGAGCAGTTCTTC.

This clonotype was recorded a few times. The V and J genes are TRBV12-3 or TRBV12-4 and TRBJ2-1; 9 bases are shared with TRBD2. V gave up 2 bases and J gave up 9 bases; unmatched junction bases: 8. The CDR3 has 15 residues. CDR3 sequence reads: CASSLFSGSRGEQFF. The CDR3 DNA sequence: TGTGCCAGCAGTTTATTTAGCGGGAGTCGGGGTGAGCAGTTCTTC.

In this sample, this clonotype turned up a few times. One end of the junction varies from germline; a read error may be responsible. This rearrangement joins TRBV7-7 to TRBJ2-7; D is unresolved. The CDR3 covers 12 residues. CDR1 is SSHAT and CDR2 is FNYEAQ in the germline V gene (reference sequence). The CDR3 loop is CASSLKSREQYF. The DNA for the CDR3 is TGTGCTAGCAGCTTAAAGTCCCGCGAGCAGTACTTC.

The sample holds a few counts of this clonotype. V usage is TRBV2 and J usage is TRBJ2-4, with 10 bases aligning to TRBD1. CDR1 is SNHLY, CDR2 FYNNEI, per germline. V lost 9 bases and J lost 8; bases outside the gene matches: 7. This CDR3 is built from 13 residues. As DNA, the CDR3 is TGTGCCAGAGGCCTGGGGACAGGGGACATTCAGTACTTC. It is translated as CARGLGTGDIQYF.

This clonotype was counted a few times. The rearrangement joins TRBV4-1 to TRBJ2-7; TRBD1 agrees at 10 bases. This CDR3 is 16 amino acids long. Germline values: CDR1 MGHRA, CDR2 YSYEKL. The junction had 9 bases not matched to a gene; V was cut back by 1 base and J by 6 bases. This chain's CDR3 is CASSQVYMGQGSEQYF. The DNA for the CDR3 is TGCGCCAGCAGCCAAGTCTATATGGGACAGGGGAGCGAGCAGTACTTC.

This clonotype was counted between two and nine times. The V and J genes are TRBV20-1 and TRBJ2-7, with D uncertain. This CDR3 spans 14 amino acids. Trimming cost V 3 bases and J 2 bases, with 14 bases left between them. CDR1 is DFQATT, CDR2 SNEGSKA, per germline (reference sequence). This CDR3 reads CSAREGHNTYEQYF. DNA for the CDR3: TGCAGTGCTAGGGAAGGGCACAATACCTACGAGCAGTACTTC.

This clonotype was detected ten times or more. This chain joins TRBV15 and TRBJ1-5; D remains ambiguous. V lost 5 bases to trimming and J lost 0 bases, with 11 bases between them. The CDR3 sequence is 15 residues long. The germline gives CDR1 LNHNV, CDR2 YYDKDF (reference sequence). The CDR3 DNA is TGTGCCACCAGCTTTGGTGGAGTTAGCAATCAGCCCCAGCATTTT. This translates into CATSFGGVSNQPQHF. Using reference TRBV15 and TRBJ1-5 for the parts outside the CDR3, the full variable domain is DAMVIQNPRYQVTQFGKPVTLSCSQTLNHNVMYWYQQKSSQAPKLLFHYYDKDFNNEADTPDNFQSRRPNTSFCFLDIRSPGLGDTAMYLCATSFGGVSNQPQHFGDGTRLSIL.